The 29 T cell receptor beta chains given below trace back to one sample, sequenced in a study of blood T cell repertoires in COVID-19. Sequencing was performed with immunoSEQ multiplex PCR; in TCRdb, only in-frame clones are kept and a portion is missing. Here the sample spans fewer than 400,000 clones, approximately 87% being singletons. Source material: PBMCs or T cells enriched from blood (not recorded which). Source of these receptors: a woman aged 45-59 years who had recovered from COVID-19.

The table lists this clone with a few counts. The chain links TRBV30 to TRBJ1-2; D is ambiguous. Germline CDR1 GTSNPN, CDR2 SVGIG (reference sequence). The germline V and J ends were trimmed by 0 bases and 4 bases, with 18 bases remaining between them. There are 16 residues in the CDR3. This CDR3 reads CAWSVETREDAYGYTF. For the CDR3, the DNA is TGTGCCTGGAGTGTAGAGACGAGAGAGGATGCCTATGGCTACACCTTC.

The V call is TRBV11-1, the J call TRBJ1-2, with D unresolved. Germline V gene data show CDR1 as SGHAT and CDR2 as FQDESV (reference sequence). The CDR3 loop spans 16 amino acids. V lost 1 base and J lost 0, with 12 bases in between. The DNA for the CDR3 is TGTGCCAGCAGCTTAGATCTACAGTTAGCTAACTATGGCTACACCTTC. This gives the protein CASSLDLQLANYGYTF.

J is TRBJ1-4 and V is TRBV4-1; 10 bases match TRBD1. V was pared by 1 base and J by 8 bases, with 7 bases of the junction left unmatched. Germline V gene sequence: CDR1 MGHRA, CDR2 YSYEKL. This CDR3 is 16 amino acids long. Here the CDR3 DNA reads TGCGCCAGCAGCCAAGGGCCGGGACAGGGGAACGAAAAACTGTTTTTT. It encodes CASSQGPGQGNEKLFF.

The chain has TRBV19 and TRBJ2-2, with D maybe TRBD1 (6 bases). CDR1 and CDR2 from the germline V gene are LNHDA and SQIVND (reference sequence). The CDR3 sequence is 13 residues long. Trimming left V 4 bases short and J 5 bases short, with 8 bases between. This CDR3 reads CASSTDRTGELFF. Here the CDR3 DNA reads TGTGCCAGTAGTACTGACAGGACCGGGGAGCTGTTTTTT. The full variable domain, with the rest looked up from reference TRBV19 and TRBJ2-2, is DGGITQSPKYLFRKEGQNVTLSCEQNLNHDAMYWYRQDPGQGLRLIYYSQIVNDFQKGDIAEGYSVSREKKESFPLTVTSAQKNPTAFYLCASSTDRTGELFFGEGSRLTVL.

This chain connects TRBV6-6 to TRBJ2-1; 12 nucleotides agree with TRBD2. The CDR3 extends over 16 amino acids. Germline V gene data show CDR1 as MNHNY and CDR2 as SVGAGI (reference sequence). The V segment lost 2 bases and the J segment 10 bases; nucleotides outside the gene matches: 9. The CDR3 loop reads CASSYATLAGGSEQFF. CDR3 DNA: TGTGCCAGCAGTTACGCCACCCTAGCGGGGGGGAGCGAGCAGTTCTTC.

The chain carries TRBV5-6 and TRBJ2-6; D possibly corresponds to TRBD1 (5 bases). Trimming removed 1 base at V and 0 bases at J, with 11 bases between. The CDR3 is 17 amino acids. Germline V gene lookup returns CDR1 SGHDT and CDR2 YYEEEE. The CDR3 sequence is CASSLQGSSSGANVLTF. The CDR3 DNA is TGTGCCAGCAGCTTGCAGGGTTCGAGCTCTGGGGCCAACGTCCTGACTTTC.

This clone turned up a few times. The chain couples TRBV12-3 or TRBV12-4 to TRBJ1-2; no clear D gene. The CDR3 sequence is 13 residues long. Trimming removed 7 bases from V and 4 bases from J, with 13 bases in between. Written as DNA, the CDR3 is TGTGCCAGCAACCTTTCCGGTCCCTATGGCTACACCTTC. It specifies CASNLSGPYGYTF.

The chain employs TRBV29-1 and TRBJ2-2; weak D call: TRBD2 (6 bases). Germline lookup yields CDR1 SQVTM and CDR2 ANQGSEA. This CDR3 region has 14 residues. V gave up 4 bases and J gave up 2 bases, with 11 bases separating them. The CDR3 loop is CSVGRDFNTGELFF. CDR3 DNA sequence: TGCAGCGTTGGACGGGACTTCAACACCGGGGAGCTGTTTTTT.

This rearrangement joins TRBV27 to TRBJ2-1; D perhaps matches TRBD1 (5 bases). With 3 bases removed from V and 4 bases from J, the gap between germline ends came to 16 bases. The CDR3 has 16 residues. CDR1 and CDR2 from the germline V gene are MNHEY and SMNVEV (reference sequence). In DNA form, the CDR3 reads TGTGCCAGCAGTTTTACCTCAGGGTCCTCGTACAATGAGCAGTTCTTC. It yields the protein CASSFTSGSSYNEQFF.

The chain uses TRBV11-2 and TRBJ1-2; 7 positions match TRBD1. J lost 8 bases, V lost 5 bases, and 8 bases had no gene match. The CDR3 loop spans 13 amino acids. Looked up from germline, CDR1 is SGHAT and CDR2 is FQNNGV. The CDR3 DNA reads TGTGCCAGCAGCCGTGACAGGGATCTCGGCTACACCTTC. Amino acids: CASSRDRDLGYTF.

This chain joins TRBV7-6 and TRBJ1-3; tentatively, D is TRBD1 (6 bases). V lost 5 bases and J 4 bases, leaving 12 bases between the germline ends. The CDR3 is made up of 14 amino acids. Germline CDR1 and CDR2: SGHVS and FNYEAQ. CDR3 DNA sequence: TGTGCCAGCAGCCAGACAGGCCCCGGAAACACCATATATTTT. Translation: CASSQTGPGNTIYF.

J is TRBJ1-1 and V is TRBV7-2; 8 positions agree with TRBD1. This CDR3 contains 14 residues. Per germline, CDR1 SGHTA and CDR2 FQGNSA. Trimming removed 3 bases from V and 4 bases from J; junction bases left unmatched: 4. DNA of the CDR3: TGTGCCAGCAGCTTTTCAGGGGGCGGCACTGAAGCTTTCTTT. Encoded protein: CASSFSGGGTEAFF.

This rearrangement joins TRBV5-1 to TRBJ1-2; 8 nucleotides line up with TRBD1. Per the germline V gene, CDR1 is SGHRS and CDR2 is YFSETQ. The ends lost 1 base at V and 0 bases at J; junction bases unmatched: 11. The CDR3 sequence is 18 residues long. CDR3 loop: CASSLRGTGTLSNYGYTF. The DNA for the CDR3 is TGCGCCAGCAGCTTGCGAGGGACAGGCACCCTTTCTAACTATGGCTACACCTTC. The full variable domain, with the rest looked up from reference TRBV5-1 and TRBJ1-2, is KAGVTQTPRYLIKTRGQQVTLSCSPISGHRSVSWYQQTPGQGLQFLFEYFSETQRNKGNFPGRFSGRQFSNSRSEMNVSTLELGDSALYLCASSLRGTGTLSNYGYTFGSGTRLTVV.

The chain couples TRBV28 to TRBJ1-5; TRBD1 might be the D (5 bases). The CDR3 consists of 14 residues. Germline-derived CDR1 and CDR2 are MDHEN and SYDVKM. V was clipped by 6 bases and J by 3 bases, with 12 bases between them. This chain's CDR3 is CASRGQTVNQPQHF. The DNA of the CDR3 is TGTGCCAGCAGGGGGCAGACCGTCAATCAGCCCCAGCATTTT.

The chain links TRBV2 to TRBJ1-5; 9 bases line up with TRBD1. CDR1 is SNHLY and CDR2 is FYNNEI in the germline V gene. V shed 5 bases, J shed 1 base, and the junction held 6 bases outside the gene matches. The CDR3 extends over 16 amino acids. This CDR3 reads CASSSRDRESNQPQHF. CDR3 nucleotides: TGTGCCAGCAGTTCCAGGGACAGGGAAAGCAATCAGCCCCAGCATTTT.

The J gene is TRBJ2-7, the V gene TRBV27; 12 nucleotides match TRBD2. Trimming took 5 bases from V and 5 from J; bases not matched to a gene: 10. The CDR3 is 16 residues long. Germline CDR1 reads MNHEY; CDR2 reads SMNVEV (reference sequence). The CDR3 sequence is CASSILTSGGPNEQYF. The CDR3 DNA sequence: TGTGCCAGCAGTATCCTTACTAGCGGGGGGCCAAACGAGCAGTACTTC.

The chain joins TRBV15 to TRBJ2-2; D is possibly TRBD1 (6 bases). The germline V and J ends were trimmed by 1 base and 7 bases, with 16 bases remaining between them. The CDR3 has 16 amino acids. The V gene's germline CDR1 is LNHNV and CDR2 YYDKDF (reference sequence). The CDR3 region is CATSRVPRQAGGELFF. CDR3 nucleotides: TGTGCCACCAGCAGAGTACCCAGACAGGCCGGCGGGGAGCTGTTTTTT.

The V gene is TRBV2, the J gene TRBJ1-1; 7 nucleotides match TRBD1. V trimming: 6 bases; J trimming: 8 bases; junction bases outside the gene matches: 3. The germline V gene encodes CDR1 SNHLY and CDR2 FYNNEI. The CDR3 runs 11 residues. The CDR3, as DNA: TGTGCCAGCAGAGAGGGGGCAGAAGCTTTCTTT. Amino acid sequence: CASREGAEAFF.

The gene calls are TRBV5-1 and TRBJ2-1; D may be TRBD1 (5 bases). Deletions cut 0 bases from V and 6 bases from J, with 19 bases between. This CDR3 contains 17 residues. Germline CDR1 and CDR2: SGHRS and YFSETQ. The CDR3 region is CASSLGNPGHQGNEQFF. In DNA form, the CDR3 reads TGCGCCAGCAGCTTGGGAAACCCTGGCCATCAGGGCAATGAGCAGTTCTTC.

Worth noting for this clone: The same CDR3 also results from other DNA sequences found in this sample. The chain joins TRBV14 to TRBJ1-1; D is unresolved. Trimming cost V 0 bases and J 1 base, with 6 bases left between them. The CDR3 is made up of 14 amino acids. In germline, CDR1 is SGHDN, CDR2 FVKESK. CDR3 coding DNA: TGTGCCAGCAGCCAAGAGGTGAGGAACACTGAAGCTTTCTTT. Translation gives CASSQEVRNTEAFF.

The V call is TRBV11-2, the J call TRBJ1-2, with 8 nucleotides matching TRBD1. V was pared by 5 bases and J by 4 bases, with 3 bases of the junction left unmatched. CDR1 is SGHAT and CDR2 is FQNNGV in the germline V gene. The CDR3 loop spans 13 amino acids. CDR3 in amino acids: CASSPGGFYGYTF. The CDR3 nucleotides read TGTGCCAGCAGCCCAGGGGGCTTCTATGGCTACACCTTC.

This clone was recorded a few times. J is TRBJ2-7 and V is TRBV7-9; D not certain. CDR3 length: 13 amino acids. V dropped 0 bases and J dropped 3 bases, with 6 bases sitting between them. The germline CDR1 and CDR2 sequences are SEHNR and FQNEAQ (reference sequence). CDR3 in amino acids: CASSLANSYEQYF. Written as DNA, the CDR3 is TGTGCCAGCAGCTTAGCGAACAGCTACGAGCAGTACTTC.

The chain is built from TRBV18 and TRBJ1-1; weak D call: TRBD1 (5 bases). CDR3 length: 15 amino acids. Germline V gene data show CDR1 as KGHSH and CDR2 as LQKENI. With 3 bases removed from V and 1 base from J, the gap between germline ends came to 12 bases. The CDR3 DNA reads as TGTGCCAGCTCACCTCTTGGGGCGCGGAACACTGAAGCTTTCTTT. Its translation is CASSPLGARNTEAFF.

CDR3 in amino acids: CASSIGVNAYNSPLHF. The CDR3, as DNA: TGTGCCAGTAGTATCGGGGTAAACGCCTATAATTCACCCCTCCACTTT. The genes are TRBV19 and TRBJ1-6; unclear D gene. Per germline, CDR1 LNHDA and CDR2 SQIVND (reference sequence). CDR3 length: 16 amino acids. Trimming removed 3 bases at V and 2 bases at J, with 11 bases between.

The chain joins TRBV14 to TRBJ1-1; 10 nucleotides line up with TRBD1. Per germline, CDR1 SGHDN and CDR2 FVKESK. Trimming removed 1 base from V and 0 bases from J; junction bases left unmatched: 11. This CDR3 has 19 residues. The DNA for the CDR3 is TGTGCCAGCAGCCAAGCCCGGACAGGGGGTCCCCCATTGAACACTGAAGCTTTCTTT. Translated, it gives CASSQARTGGPPLNTEAFF.

The rearrangement links TRBV11-2 to TRBJ1-2, with a possible D match to TRBD1 (5 bases). Germline V gives CDR1 SGHAT, CDR2 FQNNGV. This CDR3 has 14 amino acids. V lost 6 bases and J lost 6, with 17 bases in between. CDR3 protein: CASSHGGAGDGYTF. The CDR3 DNA is TGTGCCAGCAGTCACGGAGGGGCAGGAGATGGCTACACCTTC.

The chain is built from TRBV2 and TRBJ1-3, with D uncertain. Per germline, CDR1 SNHLY and CDR2 FYNNEI. The CDR3 consists of 15 residues. Trimming left V 6 bases short and J 0 bases short, with 12 bases between. The CDR3 bases are TGTGCCAGCAGCAAAGCACGGGTCTCTGGAAACACCATATATTTT. Residues: CASSKARVSGNTIYF.

The chain recombines TRBV6-5 with TRBJ1-2; the match to TRBD1 covers 10 bases. J gave up 6 bases and V 6 bases, and 10 bases lay outside the gene matches. CDR3 size: 15 residues. Germline CDR1 and CDR2: MNHEY and SVGAGI. The DNA for the CDR3 is TGTGCCAGCAGGGGGTTGACAGGGGGCGATGATGGCTACACCTTC. Encoded protein: CASRGLTGGDDGYTF.

This chain joins TRBV2 and TRBJ1-2; D gene ambiguous. With 7 bases removed from V and 6 bases from J, the gap between germline ends came to 15 bases. In germline, CDR1 is SNHLY, CDR2 FYNNEI. The CDR3 is 13 amino acids. CDR3 bases: TGTGCCAGCAAGAACGAGGGTTTTCATGGCTACACCTTC. Translating it yields CASKNEGFHGYTF.